The clone carrying this T cell receptor (beta chain) was seen a few times. This specimen belongs to a study of blood T cell repertoires in COVID-19. On the study more broadly: The United States, Italy and Spain provided the acute and convalescent COVID-19 samples. Sources were T cells, B-cell-depleted T cells, or PBMCs; the material itself was cDNA or gDNA.

Trimming removed 0 bases from V and 5 bases from J, with 14 bases in between. Germline values: CDR1 MNHNS, CDR2 SASEGT. The CDR3 covers 15 residues. The protocol was immunoSEQ multiplex PCR, while the TCRdb copy is restricted to in-frame clones and leaves out a portion. Of about 53,000 clones listed, 77% are singletons. This receptor was identified in a man aged 70 or older with active or convalescent COVID-19. The material sequenced was peripheral blood. This rearrangement joins TRBV6-1 to TRBJ2-7; D remains ambiguous. Here the CDR3 reads CASSEAKAGKNEQYF. In nucleotides, the CDR3 is TGTGCCAGCAGTGAAGCAAAGGCAGGAAAAAACGAGCAGTACTTC.